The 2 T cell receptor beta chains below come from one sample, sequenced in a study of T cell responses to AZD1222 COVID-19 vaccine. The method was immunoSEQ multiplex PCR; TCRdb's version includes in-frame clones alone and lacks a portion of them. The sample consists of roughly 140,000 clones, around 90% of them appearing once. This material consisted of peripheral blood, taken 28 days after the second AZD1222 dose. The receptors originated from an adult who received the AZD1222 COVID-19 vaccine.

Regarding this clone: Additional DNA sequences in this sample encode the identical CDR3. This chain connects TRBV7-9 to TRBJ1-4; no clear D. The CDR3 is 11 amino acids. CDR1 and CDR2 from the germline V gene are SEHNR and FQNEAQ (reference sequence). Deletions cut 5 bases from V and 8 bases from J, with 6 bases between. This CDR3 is CASSRGEKLFF. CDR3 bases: TGTGCCAGCAGCCGTGGGGAAAAACTGTTTTTT.

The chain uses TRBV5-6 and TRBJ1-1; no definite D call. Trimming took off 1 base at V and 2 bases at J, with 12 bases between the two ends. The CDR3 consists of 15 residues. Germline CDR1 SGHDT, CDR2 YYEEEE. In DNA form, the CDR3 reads TGTGCCAGCAGCTTGACTCCGACGGGAAACACTGAAGCTTTCTTT. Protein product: CASSLTPTGNTEAFF. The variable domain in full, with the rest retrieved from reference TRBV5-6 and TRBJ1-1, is DAGVTQSPTHLIKTRGQQVTLRCSPKSGHDTVSWYQQALGQGPQFIFQYYEEEERQRGNFPDRFSGHQFPNYSSELNVNALLLGDSALYLCASSLTPTGNTEAFFGQGTRLTVV.